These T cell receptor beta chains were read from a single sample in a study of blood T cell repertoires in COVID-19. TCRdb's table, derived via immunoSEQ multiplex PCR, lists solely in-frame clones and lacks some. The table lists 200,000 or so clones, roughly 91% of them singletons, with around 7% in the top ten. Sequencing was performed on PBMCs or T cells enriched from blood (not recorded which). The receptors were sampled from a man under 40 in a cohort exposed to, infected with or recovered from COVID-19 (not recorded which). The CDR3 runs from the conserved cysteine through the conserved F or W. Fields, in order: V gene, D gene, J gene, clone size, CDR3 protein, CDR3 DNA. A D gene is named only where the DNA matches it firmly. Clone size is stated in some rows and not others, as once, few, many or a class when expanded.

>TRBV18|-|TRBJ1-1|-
CASSPPNPVGHNTEAFF
TGTGCCAGCTCACCACCCAATCCCGTCGGTCACAACACTGAAGCTTTCTTT
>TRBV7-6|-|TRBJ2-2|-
CASSLGIASNTGELFF
TGTGCCAGCAGCTTAGGAATAGCGTCGAACACCGGGGAGCTGTTTTTT
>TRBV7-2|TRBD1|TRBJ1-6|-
CASSFRTGPSYNSPLHF
TGTGCCAGCAGCTTTCGGACAGGGCCCTCCTATAATTCACCCCTCCACTTT
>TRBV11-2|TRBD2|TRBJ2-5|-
CASSLDRGGVVRETQYF
TGTGCCAGCAGCTTAGATCGGGGGGGAGTTGTTCGTGAGACCCAGTACTTC
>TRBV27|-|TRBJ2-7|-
CASSPTRNDLPSYEQYF
TGTGCCAGCAGTCCAACCCGAAATGACTTGCCTTCCTACGAGCAGTACTTC
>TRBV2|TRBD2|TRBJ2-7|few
CASSDGVLGLADYEQYF
TGTGCCAGCAGTGATGGGGTGTTAGGACTAGCGGACTACGAGCAGTACTTC
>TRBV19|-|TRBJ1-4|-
CATLARGSDEKLFF
TGTGCCACCCTAGCCCGGGGATCGGATGAAAAACTGTTTTTT
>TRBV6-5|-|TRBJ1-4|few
CASRPSPWVEKLFF
TGTGCCAGCAGGCCTAGTCCGTGGGTTGAAAAACTGTTTTTT
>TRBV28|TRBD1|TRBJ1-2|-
CASSRSRFDRDYGYTF
TGTGCCAGCAGCCGAAGTCGATTCGACAGGGACTATGGCTACACCTTC
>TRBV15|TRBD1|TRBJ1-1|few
CATSRPPGQVNTEAFF
TGTGCCACCAGCAGACCCCCTGGACAGGTGAACACTGAAGCTTTCTTT
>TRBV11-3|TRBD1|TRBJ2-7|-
CASSFGSGGYEQYF
TGTGCCAGCAGCTTCGGTTCAGGGGGCTACGAGCAGTACTTC
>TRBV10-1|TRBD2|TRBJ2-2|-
CASSESSGRSTGELFF
TGCGCCAGCAGTGAGTCTAGCGGGAGGTCCACCGGGGAGCTGTTTTTT
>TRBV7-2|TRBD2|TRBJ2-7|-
CASTLAGGGYEQYF
TGTGCCAGCACTCTAGCGGGAGGGGGTTACGAGCAGTACTTC
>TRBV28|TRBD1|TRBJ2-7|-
CATGQVLYEQYF
TGTGCCACGGGACAGGTGCTCTACGAGCAGTACTTC
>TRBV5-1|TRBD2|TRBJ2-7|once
CASSGGLAGGFAYEQYF
TGCGCCAGCAGCGGCGGACTAGCGGGAGGGTTCGCCTACGAGCAGTACTTC
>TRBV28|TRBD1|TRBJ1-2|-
CASTFGTAFIYGYTF
TGTGCCAGCACCTTCGGGACAGCCTTTATCTATGGCTACACCTTC
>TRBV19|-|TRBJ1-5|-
CASSISGSNQPQHF
TGTGCCAGTAGTATCTCAGGTAGCAATCAGCCCCAGCATTTT
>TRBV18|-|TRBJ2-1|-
CASSPKANEQFF
TGTGCCAGCTCACCAAAAGCGAATGAGCAGTTCTTC
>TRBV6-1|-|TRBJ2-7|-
CASSSRLEQYF
TGTGCCAGCAGTTCGCGACTAGAGCAGTACTTC
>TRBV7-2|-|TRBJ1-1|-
CASSDLTTNTEAFF
TGTGCCAGCAGCGATCTGACAACGAACACTGAAGCTTTCTTT
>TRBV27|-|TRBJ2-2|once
CASSPLAVTNTGELFF
TGTGCCAGCAGTCCCCTGGCGGTCACGAACACCGGGGAGCTGTTTTTT
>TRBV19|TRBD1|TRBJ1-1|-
CASIPVQTGESTEAFF
TGTGCCAGTATTCCGGTGCAAACAGGGGAGAGCACTGAAGCTTTCTTT
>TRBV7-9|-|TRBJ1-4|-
CASSSTGVNEKLFF
TGTGCCAGCAGCTCGACAGGAGTTAATGAAAAACTGTTTTTT
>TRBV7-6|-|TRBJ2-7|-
CASSLDSGYEQYF
TGTGCCAGCAGCTTGGACAGCGGCTACGAGCAGTACTTC
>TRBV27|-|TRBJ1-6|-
CASRRNNSPLHF
TGTGCCAGCCGCAGAAATAATTCACCCCTCCACTTT
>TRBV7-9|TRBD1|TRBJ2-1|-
CASSFRTGGYNEQFF
TGTGCCAGCAGCTTTCGGACAGGGGGTTACAATGAGCAGTTCTTC
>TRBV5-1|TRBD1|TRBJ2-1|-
CASSYSGTGGIGEQFF
TGCGCCAGCAGCTACTCCGGGACAGGGGGCATTGGTGAGCAGTTCTTC
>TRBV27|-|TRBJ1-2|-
CASSLVGSGGSGYTF
TGTGCCAGCAGTTTGGTAGGGAGTGGCGGTAGTGGCTACACCTTC
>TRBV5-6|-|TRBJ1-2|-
CASRRRSIPNYGYTF
TGTGCCAGCAGGAGACGGAGCATTCCTAACTATGGCTACACCTTC
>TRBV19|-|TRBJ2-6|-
CASSIWTAQRSSGANVLTF
TGTGCCAGTAGTATATGGACAGCCCAAAGAAGCTCTGGGGCCAACGTCCTGACTTTC
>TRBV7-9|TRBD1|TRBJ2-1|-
CASSSRDRGNEQFF
TGTGCCAGCAGCTCCCGGGACAGGGGTAATGAGCAGTTCTTC
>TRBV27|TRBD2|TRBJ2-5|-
CASSSTSGSMETQYF
TGTGCCAGCAGTTCGACTAGCGGGAGTATGGAGACCCAGTACTTC
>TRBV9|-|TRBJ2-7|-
CASSVTGDTQHPNEQYF
TGTGCCAGCAGCGTTACCGGGGACACCCAACACCCTAACGAGCAGTACTTC
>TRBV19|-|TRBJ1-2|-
CASSIEAGNYGYTF
TGTGCCAGTAGTATCGAGGCGGGGAACTATGGCTACACCTTC
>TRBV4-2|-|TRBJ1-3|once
CASSHPQMADSSGNTIYF
TGTGCCAGCAGCCACCCCCAAATGGCAGACAGCTCTGGAAACACCATATATTTT
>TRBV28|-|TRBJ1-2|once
CASSLELGAHSYTF
TGTGCCAGCAGTTTAGAGTTGGGGGCCCATTCGTACACCTTC
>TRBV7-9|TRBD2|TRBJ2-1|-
CASSNTGTSGKGGVNEQFF
TGTGCCAGCAGCAACACCGGGACTAGCGGGAAGGGGGGAGTGAATGAGCAGTTCTTC
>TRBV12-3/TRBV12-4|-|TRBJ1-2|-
CASSFKGAAGYTF
TGTGCCAGCAGTTTCAAGGGAGCGGCTGGCTACACCTTC
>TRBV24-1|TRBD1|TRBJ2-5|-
CATSDGGQVRAETQYF
TGTGCCACCAGTGATGGCGGACAGGTTCGTGCGGAGACCCAGTACTTC
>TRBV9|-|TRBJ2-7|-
CASSVATEPYEQYF
TGTGCCAGCAGCGTAGCTACAGAACCCTACGAGCAGTACTTC
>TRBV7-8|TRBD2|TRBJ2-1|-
CASSTWTSGMLSSYNEQFF
TGTGCCAGCAGCACATGGACTAGCGGGATGTTGAGCTCCTACAATGAGCAGTTCTTC
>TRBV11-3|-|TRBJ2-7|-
CASSSRDNPYEQYF
TGTGCCAGCAGCTCTCGGGACAACCCCTACGAGCAGTACTTC
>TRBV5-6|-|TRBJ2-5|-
CASSPLQGGTETQYF
TGTGCCAGCAGCCCCTTGCAGGGCGGGACGGAGACCCAGTACTTC
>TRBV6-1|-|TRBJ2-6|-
CASSELGAGANVLTF
TGTGCCAGCAGTGAACTGGGGGCAGGGGCCAACGTCCTGACTTTC
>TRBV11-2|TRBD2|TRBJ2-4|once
CASSTGTSRNSIQYF
TGTGCCAGCAGCACCGGGACTAGCCGTAACAGCATTCAGTACTTC
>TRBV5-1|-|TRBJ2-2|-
CASSLTNPGELFF
TGCGCCAGCAGCTTGACAAACCCAGGGGAGCTGTTTTTT
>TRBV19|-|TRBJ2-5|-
CASTDRQETQYF
TGTGCCAGTACCGACAGACAAGAGACCCAGTACTTC
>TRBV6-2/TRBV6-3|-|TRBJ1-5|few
CASSYVGFGNQPQHF
TGTGCCAGCAGTTACGTCGGGTTTGGCAATCAGCCCCAGCATTTT
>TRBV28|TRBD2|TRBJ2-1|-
CASSLLAGAVGEQFF
TGTGCCAGCAGTTTACTAGCGGGAGCGGTAGGTGAGCAGTTCTTC
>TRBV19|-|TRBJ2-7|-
CASSTSRNSYEQYF
TGTGCCAGTAGTACGTCGCGCAACTCCTACGAGCAGTACTTC
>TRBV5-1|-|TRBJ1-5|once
CASSPGVRVSNQPQHF
TGCGCCAGCAGCCCCGGGGTGAGGGTTAGCAATCAGCCCCAGCATTTT
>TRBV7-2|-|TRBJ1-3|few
CASSLVRSGNTIYF
TGTGCCAGCAGCTTAGTGCGCTCTGGAAACACCATATATTTT
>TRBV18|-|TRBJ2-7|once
CASSDRQTSYEQYF
TGTGCCAGCTCAGATCGACAGACCAGCTACGAGCAGTACTTC
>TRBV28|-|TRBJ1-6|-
CASWRDGGSPLHF
TGTGCCAGCTGGAGGGATGGTGGTTCACCCCTCCACTTT
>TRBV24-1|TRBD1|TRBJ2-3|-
CATETGTGRTDTQYF
TGTGCCACCGAGACCGGGACAGGGCGCACAGATACGCAGTATTTT
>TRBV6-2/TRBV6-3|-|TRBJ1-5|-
CASSYQTSTGSQPQHF
TGTGCCAGCAGTTACCAGACATCAACCGGGAGTCAGCCCCAGCATTTT
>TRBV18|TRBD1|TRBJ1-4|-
CASSWDRASEKLFF
TGTGCCAGCTCATGGGACAGGGCAAGTGAAAAACTGTTTTTT
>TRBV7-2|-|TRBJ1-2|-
CASSLSTVSYGYTF
TGTGCCAGCAGCTTATCGACAGTCAGTTATGGCTACACCTTC
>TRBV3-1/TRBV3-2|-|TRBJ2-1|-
CASSRAVGASYNEQFF
TGTGCCAGCAGCCGTGCGGTAGGGGCGAGTTACAATGAGCAGTTCTTC
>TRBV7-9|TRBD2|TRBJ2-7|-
CASEPTSGYEQYF
TGTGCCAGCGAACCGACTAGCGGCTACGAGCAGTACTTC